This entry features one TCR beta chain sequence. Looked up from germline, CDR1 is MNHEY and CDR2 is SVGAGI. This CDR3 comprises 13 residues. With the 5' RACE reads reprocessed, TCRdb shows one record per CDR3 protein and no DNA. In all, the sample yields hundreds of thousands of distinct CDR3 sequences. This record belongs to a study of T cells expressing NK-cell markers. Sequences were obtained from blood T cells: a sorted CD56 or NKG2C T cell subset, CD4+ or CD8+ T cells, or bulk PBMC T cells (not recorded which). This clonotype originated in a woman between 18 and 70 years old in good health. The chain combines TRBV6-5 with TRBJ1-5; TCRdb's D gene call, TRBD1, goes unchecked for lack of DNA. The chain's CDR3 is CASSSDSGQPQHF.